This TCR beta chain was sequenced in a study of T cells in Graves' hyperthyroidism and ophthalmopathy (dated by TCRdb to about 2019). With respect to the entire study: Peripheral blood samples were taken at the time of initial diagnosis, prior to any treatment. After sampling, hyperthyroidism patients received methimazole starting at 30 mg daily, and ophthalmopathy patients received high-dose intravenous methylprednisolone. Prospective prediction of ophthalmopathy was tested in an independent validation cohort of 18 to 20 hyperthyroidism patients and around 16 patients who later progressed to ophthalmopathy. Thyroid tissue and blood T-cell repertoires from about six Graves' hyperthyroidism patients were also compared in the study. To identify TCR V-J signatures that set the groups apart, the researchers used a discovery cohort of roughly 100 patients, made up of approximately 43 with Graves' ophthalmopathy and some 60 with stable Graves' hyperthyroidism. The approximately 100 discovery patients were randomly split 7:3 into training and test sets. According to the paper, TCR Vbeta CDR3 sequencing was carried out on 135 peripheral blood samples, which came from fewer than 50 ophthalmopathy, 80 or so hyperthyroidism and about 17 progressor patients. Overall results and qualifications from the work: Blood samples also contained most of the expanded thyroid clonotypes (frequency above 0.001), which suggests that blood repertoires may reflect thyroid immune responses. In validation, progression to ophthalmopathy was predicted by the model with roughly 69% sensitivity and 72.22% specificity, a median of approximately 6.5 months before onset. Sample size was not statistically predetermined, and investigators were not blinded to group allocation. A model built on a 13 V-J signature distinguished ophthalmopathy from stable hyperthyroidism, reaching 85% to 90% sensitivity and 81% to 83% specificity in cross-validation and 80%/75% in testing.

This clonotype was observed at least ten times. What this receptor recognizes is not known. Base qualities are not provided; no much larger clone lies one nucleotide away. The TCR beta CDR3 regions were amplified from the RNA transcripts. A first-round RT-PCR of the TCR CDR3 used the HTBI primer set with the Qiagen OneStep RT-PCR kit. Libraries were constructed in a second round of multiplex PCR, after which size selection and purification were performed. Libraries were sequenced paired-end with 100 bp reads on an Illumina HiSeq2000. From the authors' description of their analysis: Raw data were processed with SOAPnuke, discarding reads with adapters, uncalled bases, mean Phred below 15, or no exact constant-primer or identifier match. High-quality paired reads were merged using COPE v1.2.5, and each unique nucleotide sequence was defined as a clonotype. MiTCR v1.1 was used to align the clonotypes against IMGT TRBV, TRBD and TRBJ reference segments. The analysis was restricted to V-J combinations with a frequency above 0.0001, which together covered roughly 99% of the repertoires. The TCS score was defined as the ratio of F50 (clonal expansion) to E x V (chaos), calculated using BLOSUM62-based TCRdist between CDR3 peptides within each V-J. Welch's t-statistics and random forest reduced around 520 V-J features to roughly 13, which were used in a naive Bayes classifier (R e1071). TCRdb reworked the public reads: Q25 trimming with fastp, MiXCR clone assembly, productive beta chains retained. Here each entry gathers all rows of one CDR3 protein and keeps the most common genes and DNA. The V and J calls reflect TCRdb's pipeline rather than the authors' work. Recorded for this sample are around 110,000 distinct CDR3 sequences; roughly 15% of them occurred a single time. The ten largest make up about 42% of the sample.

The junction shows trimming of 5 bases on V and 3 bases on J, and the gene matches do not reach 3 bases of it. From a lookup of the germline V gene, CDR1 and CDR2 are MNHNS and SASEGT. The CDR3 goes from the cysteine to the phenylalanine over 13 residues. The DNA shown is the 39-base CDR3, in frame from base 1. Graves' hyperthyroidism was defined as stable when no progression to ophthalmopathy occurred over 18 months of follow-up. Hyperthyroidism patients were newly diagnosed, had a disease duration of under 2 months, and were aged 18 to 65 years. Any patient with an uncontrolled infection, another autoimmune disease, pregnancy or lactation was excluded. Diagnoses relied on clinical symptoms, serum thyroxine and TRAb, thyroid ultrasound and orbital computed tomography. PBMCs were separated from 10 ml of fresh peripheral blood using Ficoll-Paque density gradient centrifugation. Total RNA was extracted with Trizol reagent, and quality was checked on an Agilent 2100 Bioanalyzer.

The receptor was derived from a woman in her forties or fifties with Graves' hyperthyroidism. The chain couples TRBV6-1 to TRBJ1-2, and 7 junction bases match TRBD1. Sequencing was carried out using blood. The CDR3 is CASSRDRDYGYTF. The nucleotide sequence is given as TGTGCCAGCAGTCGAGACAGGGACTATGGCTACACCTTC.